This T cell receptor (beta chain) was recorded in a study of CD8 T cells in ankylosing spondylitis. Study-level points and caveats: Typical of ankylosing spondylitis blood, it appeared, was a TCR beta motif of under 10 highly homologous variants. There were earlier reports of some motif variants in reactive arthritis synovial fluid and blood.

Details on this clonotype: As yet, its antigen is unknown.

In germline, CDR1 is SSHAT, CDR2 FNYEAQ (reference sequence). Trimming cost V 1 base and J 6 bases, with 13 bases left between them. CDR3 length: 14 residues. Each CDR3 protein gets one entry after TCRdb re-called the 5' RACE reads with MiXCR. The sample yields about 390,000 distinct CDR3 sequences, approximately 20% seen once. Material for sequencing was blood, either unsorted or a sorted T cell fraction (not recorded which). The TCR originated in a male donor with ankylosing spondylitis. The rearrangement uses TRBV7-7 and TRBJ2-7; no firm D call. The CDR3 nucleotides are TGTGCCAGCAGCTTAGATGGGGTCTTGGGCGAGCAGTACTTC. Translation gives CASSLDGVLGEQYF.